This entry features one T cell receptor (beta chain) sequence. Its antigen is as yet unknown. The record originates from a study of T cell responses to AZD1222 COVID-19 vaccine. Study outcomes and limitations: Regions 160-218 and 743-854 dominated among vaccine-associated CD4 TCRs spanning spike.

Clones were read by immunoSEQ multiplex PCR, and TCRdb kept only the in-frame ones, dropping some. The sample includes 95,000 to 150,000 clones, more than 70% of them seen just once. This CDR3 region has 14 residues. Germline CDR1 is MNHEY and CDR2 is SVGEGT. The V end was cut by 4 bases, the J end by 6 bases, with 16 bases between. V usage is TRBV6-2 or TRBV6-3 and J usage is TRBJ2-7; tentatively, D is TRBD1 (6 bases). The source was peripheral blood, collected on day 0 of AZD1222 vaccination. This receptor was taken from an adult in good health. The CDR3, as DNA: TGTGCCAGCAGTTGGCTAGGACAGTACAGCGAGCAGTACTTC. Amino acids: CASSWLGQYSEQYF.